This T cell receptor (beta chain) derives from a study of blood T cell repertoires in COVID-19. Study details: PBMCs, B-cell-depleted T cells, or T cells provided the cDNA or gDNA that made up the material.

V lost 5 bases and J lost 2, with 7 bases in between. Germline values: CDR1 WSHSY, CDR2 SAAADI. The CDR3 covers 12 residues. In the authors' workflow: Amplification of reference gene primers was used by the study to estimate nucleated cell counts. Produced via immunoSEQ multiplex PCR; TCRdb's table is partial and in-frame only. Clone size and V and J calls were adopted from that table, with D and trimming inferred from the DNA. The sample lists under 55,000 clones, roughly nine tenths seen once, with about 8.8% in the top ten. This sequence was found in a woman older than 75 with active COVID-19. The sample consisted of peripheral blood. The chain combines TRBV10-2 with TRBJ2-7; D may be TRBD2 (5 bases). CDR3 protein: CASSPGTYEQYF. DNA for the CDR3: TGCGCCAGCAGTCCGGGGACCTACGAGCAGTACTTC.